One and the same sample provided the 19 T cell receptor beta chains below, sequenced in a study of vaccination effects on CD4 cells after COVID-19. Once cultured for 10 days, the cells underwent separation to obtain CD4+ T cells. No antigen has been assigned to these receptors. Sequenced by immunoSEQ multiplex PCR; TCRdb stores in-frame clones only, minus some. Of 65,000 to 80,000 clones in the sample, over 60% were seen once. The starting material was CD4+ T cells from PBMCs cultured without peptide, obtained before COVID-19 vaccination. These receptors were collected from a human donor who received a COVID-19 vaccine.

The V call is TRBV5-1, the J call TRBJ2-3; 7 nucleotides align to TRBD1. The CDR3 is 16 amino acids. Germline lookup yields CDR1 SGHRS and CDR2 YFSETQ. Trimming at V came to 0 bases and at J to 0 bases, leaving 4 bases not matched to a gene. CDR3 nucleotides: TGCGCCAGCAGCTTGGGGGACAGTCAGAGCACAGATACGCAGTATTTT. The encoded protein is CASSLGDSQSTDTQYF.

This clone was observed a few times. The rearrangement links TRBV7-9 to TRBJ1-1; 9 bases agree with TRBD1. Per germline, CDR1 SEHNR and CDR2 FQNEAQ (reference sequence). The CDR3 length is 13 residues. Trimming at V came to 5 bases and at J to 10 bases, leaving 8 bases not matched to a gene. The CDR3 is CASSPLQGAGAFF. The CDR3 DNA sequence: TGTGCCAGCAGCCCCTTACAGGGGGCTGGAGCTTTCTTT. The complete variable domain, with remaining parts taken from reference TRBV7-9 and TRBJ1-1, reads DTGVSQNPRHKITKRGQNVTFRCDPISEHNRLYWYRQTLGQGPEFLTYFQNEAQLEKSRLLSDRFSAERPKGSFSTLEIQRTEQGDSAMYLCASSPLQGAGAFFGQGTRLTVV.

The chain has TRBV19 and TRBJ2-2, with D unclear. The CDR3 sequence is 16 residues long. Germline-derived CDR1 and CDR2 are LNHDA and SQIVND (reference sequence). Between the trimmed V and J ends, which lost 1 base and 1 base, there was a span of 10 bases. CDR3 sequence: CASSIAQELNTGELFF. Written as DNA, the CDR3 is TGTGCCAGTAGTATAGCCCAGGAGTTGAACACCGGGGAGCTGTTTTTT.

The chain has TRBV9 and TRBJ1-4; TRBD1 agrees at 7 bases. Per germline, CDR1 SGDLS and CDR2 YYNGEE. The CDR3 extends over 14 amino acids. Trimming took 1 base from V and 3 from J; bases not matched to a gene: 0. The CDR3 DNA is TGTGCCAGCAGCGTACAGGGGGCTAATGAAAAACTGTTTTTT. It specifies CASSVQGANEKLFF. Variable domain in full (rest from reference TRBV9 and TRBJ1-4): DSGVTQTPKHLITATGQRVTLRCSPRSGDLSVYWYQQSLDQGLQFLIQYYNGEERAKGNILERFSAQQFPDLHSELNLSSLELGDSALYFCASSVQGANEKLFFGSGTQLSVL.

The V call is TRBV6-1, the J call TRBJ1-1; D is ambiguous. The CDR3 covers 16 residues. Between the trimmed V and J ends, which lost 4 bases and 4 bases, there was a span of 19 bases. Germline CDR1 is MNHNS and CDR2 is SASEGT. CDR3 DNA sequence: TGTGCCAGCAGTGCACTGGGCCCTACGGCGGGCACTGAAGCTTTCTTT. Amino acid sequence: CASSALGPTAGTEAFF.

The J gene is TRBJ1-2, the V gene TRBV29-1; no clear D gene. V lost 7 bases and J 2 bases, leaving 17 bases between the germline ends. Germline V gene data show CDR1 as SQVTM and CDR2 as ANQGSEA. This CDR3 spans 14 amino acids. CDR3: CSALGQALNYGYTF. The CDR3 region has the DNA TGCAGCGCTTTAGGCCAGGCTTTAAACTATGGCTACACCTTC.

The rearrangement joins TRBV5-1 to TRBJ1-5; D gene unclear. Per the germline V gene, CDR1 is SGHRS and CDR2 is YFSETQ. This CDR3 comprises 15 residues. The ends were cut back, 0 bases at V and 3 bases at J, with 10 bases in the middle. The chain's CDR3 is CASSLEGGANQPQHF. The CDR3 nucleotides read TGCGCCAGCAGCTTGGAAGGAGGAGCCAATCAGCCCCAGCATTTT.

This clone occurred a few times. The chain has TRBV19 and TRBJ2-3, with 7 bases matching TRBD2. Trimming took 4 bases from V and 0 from J; bases not matched to a gene: 4. There are 15 residues in the CDR3. In germline, CDR1 is LNHDA, CDR2 SQIVND (reference sequence). CDR3 protein: CASSTGLVSTDTQYF. CDR3 nucleotide sequence: TGTGCCAGTAGTACTGGACTAGTGAGCACAGATACGCAGTATTTT.

The V call is TRBV6-6, the J call TRBJ2-7, with D unclear. V was cut by 7 bases and J by 6 bases, with 10 bases left in between. The CDR3 has 11 residues. CDR1 MNHNY and CDR2 SVGAGI come from the germline V gene (reference sequence). Written as DNA, the CDR3 is TGTGCCAGCACTTCAGGTGTCGAGCAGTACGTC. Residues: CASTSGVEQYV.

This clone is a singleton in its sample. CDR3 DNA sequence: TGTGCCAGCACCAACGCCGCCGGGGGTGCTGGAAACACCATATATTTT. It codes for CASTNAAGGAGNTIYF. This chain joins TRBV6-6 and TRBJ1-3; TRBD1 might be the D (5 bases). The CDR3 runs 16 residues. V lost 7 bases and J lost 2, with 18 bases in between. Germline V gene data show CDR1 as MNHNY and CDR2 as SVGAGI (reference sequence).

The V and J genes are TRBV18 and TRBJ2-2; D uncertain. Trimming took off 6 bases at V and 6 bases at J, with 20 bases between the two ends. CDR3 length: 16 amino acids. From germline, CDR1 is KGHSH and CDR2 LQKENI. CDR3 DNA sequence: TGTGCCAGCTCGCCAACCGTTGGGTGGAAACCCGGGGAGCTGTTTTTT. Translation gives CASSPTVGWKPGELFF.

This chain connects TRBV7-8 to TRBJ1-5; no firm D call. The germline gives CDR1 SGHVS, CDR2 FQNEAQ. V was pared by 4 bases and J by 4 bases, with 11 bases between. The CDR3 is 14 amino acids. The CDR3 nucleotides are TGTGCCAGCAGCTCCCTGTTGGGGAATCAGCCCCAGCATTTT. Protein sequence: CASSSLLGNQPQHF.

The CDR3 region has the DNA TGTGCCACCAGCGGGGGACAGGGGTATGGCTACACCTTC. Translating it yields CATSGGQGYGYTF. V gene TRBV15 combines with J gene TRBJ1-2, with 10 bases fitting TRBD1. Germline CDR1 and CDR2: LNHNV and YYDKDF (reference sequence). J lost 5 bases, V lost 5 bases, and 2 bases had no gene match. The CDR3 consists of 13 residues.

This clone was seen a few times. The chain is built from TRBV10-3 and TRBJ2-6; D unclear. Trimming cost V 11 bases and J 4 bases, with 18 bases left between them. This CDR3 has 15 amino acids. Germline V gene data show CDR1 as ENHRY and CDR2 as SYGVKD. The CDR3 nucleotides are TGTGCCGCTCAGACTGCCCTGGGGGGGGCCAACGTCCTGACTTTC. This encodes CAAQTALGGANVLTF.

The V gene is TRBV10-1, the J gene TRBJ2-3; the match to TRBD2 covers 11 bases. From germline, CDR1 is WNHNN and CDR2 SYGVQD (reference sequence). This CDR3 region has 14 residues. The CDR3 DNA is TGCGCTTCGAATAGCGGGGGGGCCACAGATACGCAGTATTTT. Amino acids: CASNSGGATDTQYF.

The chain is built from TRBV7-2 and TRBJ2-3; D gene ambiguous. Germline V gives CDR1 SGHTA, CDR2 FQGNSA. With 2 bases removed from V and 1 base from J, the gap between germline ends came to 7 bases. The CDR3 spans 14 residues. For the CDR3, the DNA is TGTGCCAGCAGCTTATTTACAGGCACAGATACGCAGTATTTT. Protein: CASSLFTGTDTQYF.

The chain joins TRBV19 to TRBJ1-2; D call uncertain. V was cut by 10 bases and J by 9 bases, with 15 bases left in between. CDR3 length: 11 amino acids. CDR1 is LNHDA and CDR2 is SQIVND in the germline V gene (reference sequence). CDR3 bases: TGTGCCACCCGGATCCCTGGCAGCTACACCTTC. Translated: CATRIPGSYTF.

The CDR3 sequence is CAGGQGREQFF. CDR3 sequence (DNA): TGCGCCGGAGGACAGGGGAGGGAGCAGTTCTTC. The gene calls are TRBV23-1 and TRBJ2-1; TRBD1 matches at 9 bases. TRBV23-1 is known as an ORF, though its function is uncertain. This CDR3 is 11 amino acids long. The V and J ends lost 11 bases and 10 bases, in that order; junction bases with no gene match: 6.

This rearrangement joins TRBV7-2 to TRBJ1-4; possibly TRBD1 for D (5 bases). The CDR3 consists of 16 residues. Trimming removed 3 bases at V and 7 bases at J, with 18 bases between. Germline CDR1 is SGHTA and CDR2 is FQGNSA. The CDR3 spells CASSLGGGLSGEKLFF. DNA of the CDR3: TGTGCCAGCAGCTTGGGGGGAGGGCTCTCTGGTGAAAAACTGTTTTTT.